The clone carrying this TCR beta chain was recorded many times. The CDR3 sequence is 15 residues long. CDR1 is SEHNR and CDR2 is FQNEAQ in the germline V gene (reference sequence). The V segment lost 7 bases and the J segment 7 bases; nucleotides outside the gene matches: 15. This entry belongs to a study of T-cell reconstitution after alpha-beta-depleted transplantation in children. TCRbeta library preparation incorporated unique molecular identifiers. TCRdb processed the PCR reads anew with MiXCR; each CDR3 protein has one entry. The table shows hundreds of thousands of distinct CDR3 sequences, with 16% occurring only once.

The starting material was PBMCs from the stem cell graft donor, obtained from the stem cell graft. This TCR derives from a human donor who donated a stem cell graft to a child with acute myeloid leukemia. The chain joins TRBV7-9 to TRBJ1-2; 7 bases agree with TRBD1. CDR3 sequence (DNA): TGTGCCAGCACTGTCAACAACAGGGGAGTGGCTGGCTACACCTTC. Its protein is CASTVNNRGVAGYTF.